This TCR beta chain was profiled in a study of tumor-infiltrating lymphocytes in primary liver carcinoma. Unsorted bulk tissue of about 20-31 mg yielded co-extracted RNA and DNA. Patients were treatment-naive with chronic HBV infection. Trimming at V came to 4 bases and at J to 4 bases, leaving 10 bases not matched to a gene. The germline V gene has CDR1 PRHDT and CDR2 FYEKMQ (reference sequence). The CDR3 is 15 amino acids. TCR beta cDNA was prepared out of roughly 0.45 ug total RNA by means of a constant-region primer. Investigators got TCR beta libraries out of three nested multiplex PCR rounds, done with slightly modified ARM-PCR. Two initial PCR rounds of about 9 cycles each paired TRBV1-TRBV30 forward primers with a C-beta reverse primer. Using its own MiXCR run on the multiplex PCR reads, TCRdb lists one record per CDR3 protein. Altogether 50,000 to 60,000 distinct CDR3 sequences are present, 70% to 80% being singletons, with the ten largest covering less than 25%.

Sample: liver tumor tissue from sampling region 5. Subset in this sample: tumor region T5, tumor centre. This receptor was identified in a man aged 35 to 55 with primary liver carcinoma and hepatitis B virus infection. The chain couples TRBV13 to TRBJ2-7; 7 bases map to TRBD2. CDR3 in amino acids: CASSSWGTMAYEQYF. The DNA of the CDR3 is TGTGCCAGCAGCTCTTGGGGGACTATGGCATACGAGCAGTACTTC.